This T cell receptor (beta chain) was captured by sequencing in a study of blood T cell repertoires in COVID-19. Background on the study: Whether acute or convalescent, the COVID-19 samples came from the United States, Italy and Spain. PBMCs, B-cell-depleted T cells, or T cells provided the cDNA or gDNA that made up the material.

How the authors handled the data: The authors estimated nucleated cell counts from reference gene primer amplification. Assay: immunoSEQ multiplex PCR; the TCRdb copy retains only in-frame clones and omits some. V, J and clone size reflect that table, while D and trimming were determined from the DNA. The sample yields just over 300,000 clones, about 85% seen once. Trimming removed 4 bases from V and 4 bases from J; junction bases left unmatched: 25. CDR1 is SGHRS, CDR2 YFSETQ, per germline. The CDR3 totals 21 residues. V gene TRBV5-1 combines with J gene TRBJ2-3; the match to TRBD1 covers 9 bases. The sequenced material came from peripheral blood. This clonotype was obtained from a man between 18 and 29 years old with active or convalescent COVID-19. The CDR3 sequence is CASSPMNGTGSIWILADTQYF. The CDR3 DNA follows: TGCGCCAGCAGCCCGATGAATGGGACAGGGAGTATATGGATCCTCGCAGATACGCAGTATTTT. Filled out from reference TRBV5-1 and TRBJ2-3, the complete variable domain reads KAGVTQTPRYLIKTRGQQVTLSCSPISGHRSVSWYQQTPGQGLQFLFEYFSETQRNKGNFPGRFSGRQFSNSRSEMNVSTLELGDSALYLCASSPMNGTGSIWILADTQYFGPGTRLTVL.